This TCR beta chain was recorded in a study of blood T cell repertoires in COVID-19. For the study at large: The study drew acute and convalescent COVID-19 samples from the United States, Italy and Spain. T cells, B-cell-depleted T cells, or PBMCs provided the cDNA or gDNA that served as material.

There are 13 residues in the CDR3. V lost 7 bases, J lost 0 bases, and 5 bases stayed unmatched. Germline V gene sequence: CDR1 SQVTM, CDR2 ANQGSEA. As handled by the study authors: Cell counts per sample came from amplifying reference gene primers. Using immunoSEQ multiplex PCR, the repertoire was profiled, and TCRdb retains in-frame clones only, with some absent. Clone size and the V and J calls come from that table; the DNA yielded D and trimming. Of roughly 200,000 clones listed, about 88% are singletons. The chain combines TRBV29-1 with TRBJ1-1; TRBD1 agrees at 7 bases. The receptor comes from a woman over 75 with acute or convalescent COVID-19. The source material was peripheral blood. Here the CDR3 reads CSAAGTVNTEAFF. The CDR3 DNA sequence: TGCAGCGCCGCGGGGACAGTGAACACTGAAGCTTTCTTT.